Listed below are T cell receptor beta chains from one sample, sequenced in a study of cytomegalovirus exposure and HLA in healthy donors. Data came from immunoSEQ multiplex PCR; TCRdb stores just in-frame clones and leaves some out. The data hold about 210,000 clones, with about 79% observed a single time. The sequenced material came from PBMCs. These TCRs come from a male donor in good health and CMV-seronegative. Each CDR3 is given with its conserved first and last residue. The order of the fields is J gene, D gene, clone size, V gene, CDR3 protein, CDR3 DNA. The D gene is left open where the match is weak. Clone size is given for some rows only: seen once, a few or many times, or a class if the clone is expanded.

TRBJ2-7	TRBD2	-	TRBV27	CASSTVAGAPYEQYF	TGTGCCAGCAGCACCGTAGCGGGGGCCCCCTACGAGCAGTACTTC
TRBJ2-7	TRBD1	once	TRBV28	CASSGILGQRPYEQYF	TGTGCCAGCAGTGGTATCTTGGGACAGAGGCCCTACGAGCAGTACTTC
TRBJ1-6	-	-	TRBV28	CASREGGRSSPLHF	TGTGCCAGCAGGGAGGGTGGAAGGAGTTCACCCCTCCACTTT
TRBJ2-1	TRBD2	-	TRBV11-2	CASSLVVGSGGAGNEQFF	TGTGCCAGCAGCTTAGTAGTAGGTAGCGGGGGGGCGGGGAATGAGCAGTTCTTC
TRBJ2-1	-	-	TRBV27	CASSSEDTQENYNEQFF	TGTGCCAGCAGTTCAGAGGACACACAAGAGAACTACAATGAGCAGTTCTTC
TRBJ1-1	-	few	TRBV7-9	CASGSEANTEAFF	TGTGCCAGCGGGAGTGAGGCGAACACTGAAGCTTTCTTT
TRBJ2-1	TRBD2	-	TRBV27	CASSYRVLAGGWNEQFF	TGTGCCAGCAGTTACCGGGTTTTAGCGGGAGGTTGGAATGAGCAGTTCTTC
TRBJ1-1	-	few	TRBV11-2	CASSFRRGANTEAFF	TGTGCCAGCAGCTTTAGGCGGGGAGCTAACACTGAAGCTTTCTTT
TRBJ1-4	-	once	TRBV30	CAWSAGGSTNEKLFF	TGTGCCTGGAGTGCCGGCGGATCAACTAATGAAAAACTGTTTTTT
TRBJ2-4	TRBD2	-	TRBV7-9	CASSPTGGTIAKNIQYF	TGTGCCAGCAGCCCCACGGGGGGGACAATAGCCAAAAACATTCAGTACTTC
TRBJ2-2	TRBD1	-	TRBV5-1	CASSFIPGQELFF	TGCGCCAGCAGCTTTATTCCGGGACAGGAGTTGTTTTTT
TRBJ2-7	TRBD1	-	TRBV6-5	CASSYSRDSSYEQYF	TGTGCCAGCAGTTACTCGAGGGACAGCTCCTACGAGCAGTACTTC
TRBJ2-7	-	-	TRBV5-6	CASRGGRPEQYF	TGTGCCAGCAGGGGCGGGCGGCCCGAGCAGTACTTC
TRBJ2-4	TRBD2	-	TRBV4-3	CASSPGLGLIQYF	TGCGCCAGCAGCCCTGGACTAGGTTTAATTCAGTACTTC
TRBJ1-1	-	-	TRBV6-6	CASSYQNRLNTEAFF	TGTGCCAGCAGTTACCAGAACAGGTTGAACACTGAAGCTTTCTTT
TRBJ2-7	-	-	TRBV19	CASSPNGPGEQYF	TGTGCCAGTAGCCCGAATGGGCCGGGGGAGCAGTACTTC
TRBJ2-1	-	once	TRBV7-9	CASHPERVDNEQFF	TGTGCCAGCCATCCGGAGCGGGTCGACAATGAGCAGTTCTTC
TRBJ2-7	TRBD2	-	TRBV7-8	CASSLGLAGDTYEQYF	TGTGCCAGCAGCTTGGGACTAGCGGGAGATACTTACGAGCAGTACTTC
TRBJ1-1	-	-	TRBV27	CASSLLSGQLNTEAFF	TGTGCCAGCAGTTTATTGTCCGGACAGTTGAACACTGAAGCTTTCTTT
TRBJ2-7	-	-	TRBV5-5	CASSLVASGPRYEQYF	TGTGCCAGCAGCTTGGTGGCCAGCGGGCCCCGCTACGAGCAGTACTTC
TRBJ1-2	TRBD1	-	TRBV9	CASSVERGLEGYTF	TGTGCCAGCAGCGTAGAGAGGGGGCTAGAAGGCTACACCTTC
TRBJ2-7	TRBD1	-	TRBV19	CASSPGTGGYEQYF	TGTGCCAGTAGTCCGGGGACAGGGGGCTACGAGCAGTACTTC
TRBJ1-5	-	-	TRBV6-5	CASSRGPLDQPQHF	TGTGCCAGCAGTCGAGGCCCCTTGGATCAGCCCCAGCATTTT
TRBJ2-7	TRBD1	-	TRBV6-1	CASSEARWRDRDLYEQYF	TGTGCCAGCAGTGAAGCGCGGTGGAGGGACAGGGATCTATACGAGCAGTACTTC
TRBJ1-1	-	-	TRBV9	CASSAHRDIGAANTEAFF	TGTGCCAGCAGCGCCCACCGGGACATTGGGGCAGCCAACACTGAAGCTTTCTTT
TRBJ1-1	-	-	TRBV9	CASSVQGGTEAFF	TGTGCCAGCAGCGTACAGGGTGGCACTGAAGCTTTCTTT
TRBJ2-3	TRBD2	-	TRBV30	CAWRTGATSGGVRTDTQYF	TGTGCCTGGAGGACCGGGGCGACTAGCGGGGGGGTACGCACAGATACGCAGTATTTT
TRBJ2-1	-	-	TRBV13	CASRAAKGPDEQFF	TGTGCCAGCAGGGCGGCTAAGGGGCCCGATGAGCAGTTCTTC
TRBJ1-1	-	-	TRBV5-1	CASSPIQETTEAFF	TGCGCCAGCAGCCCAATACAGGAGACCACTGAAGCTTTCTTT
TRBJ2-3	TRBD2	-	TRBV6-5	CATVAGGNSDTQYF	TGTGCCACCGTAGCGGGGGGGAACTCAGATACGCAGTATTTT
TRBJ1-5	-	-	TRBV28	CASRSTGNNQPQHF	TGTGCCAGCAGGTCCACAGGGAATAATCAGCCCCAGCATTTT
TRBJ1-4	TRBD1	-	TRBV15	CATSRLQGAPGEKLFF	TGTGCCACCAGCAGACTCCAGGGGGCACCGGGGGAAAAACTGTTTTTT
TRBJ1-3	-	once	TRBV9	CASSNRRLSSSGNTIYF	TGTGCCAGCAGCAATCGTAGACTGTCGAGCTCTGGAAACACCATATATTTT
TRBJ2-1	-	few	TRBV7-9	CASSSDRTYNEQFF	TGTGCCAGCAGCTCGGACAGAACCTACAATGAGCAGTTCTTC
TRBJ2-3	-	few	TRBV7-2	CASSPIEDTQYF	TGTGCCAGCAGCCCAATAGAGGATACGCAGTATTTT
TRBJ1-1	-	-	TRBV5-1	CASSFQGWADTEAFF	TGCGCCAGCAGCTTCCAGGGTTGGGCAGACACTGAAGCTTTCTTT
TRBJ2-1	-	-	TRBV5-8	CASSLGTSYNEQFF	TGTGCCAGCAGCCTTGGGACATCTTACAATGAGCAGTTCTTC
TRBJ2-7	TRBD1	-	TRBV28	CATGRTGDPGYEQYF	TGTGCCACGGGGAGGACAGGGGATCCTGGGTACGAGCAGTACTTC
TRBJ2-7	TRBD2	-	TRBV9	CASSAGTSVYEQYF	TGTGCCAGCAGCGCCGGGACTAGCGTCTACGAGCAGTACTTC
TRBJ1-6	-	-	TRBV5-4	CASSGGEGDSPLHF	TGTGCCAGCAGTGGGGGGGAGGGGGATTCACCCCTCCACTTT
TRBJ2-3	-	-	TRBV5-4	CASSPDSYTDTQYF	TGTGCCAGCAGCCCGGACAGCTACACAGATACGCAGTATTTT